Listed below are T cell receptor beta chains from one sample, sequenced in a study of regulatory T cells in long-lasting Graves disease. In TCRdb, the multiplex PCR reads were re-called with MiXCR into one record per CDR3 protein. The sample lists 450,000 to 600,000 distinct CDR3 sequences, 15% to 20% occurring once. These same data were also listed under a study on T cells in Graves' hyperthyroidism and ophthalmopathy.

This sample comprised peripheral blood mononuclear cells (PBMCs), obtained at new diagnosis, from a patient treated with antithyroid drugs. The receptors derive from a middle-aged man with Graves disease. Both conserved end residues are part of each CDR3. Each record gives: clone size, V gene, D gene, J gene, CDR3 DNA, CDR3 protein. D genes are given only for firm matches. Clone sizes are given selectively: once, few, many, or a class where the clone is expanded.

clone size: few; V gene: TRBV5-5; D gene: TRBD2; J gene: TRBJ2-3; CDR3 DNA: TGTGCCAGCAGCACCGGGACTAGCGGCTCCCAGTATTTT; CDR3 protein: CASSTGTSGSQYF
clone size: few; V gene: TRBV4-1; D gene: .; J gene: TRBJ2-3; CDR3 DNA: TGCGCCAGCAGCCAAGATTTGGGGTCAGATACGCAGTATTTT; CDR3 protein: CASSQDLGSDTQYF
clone size: many; V gene: TRBV7-8; D gene: .; J gene: TRBJ1-5; CDR3 DNA: TGTGCCAGCAGCTTAGGGATGAGTCGCAATCAGCCCCAGCATTTT; CDR3 protein: CASSLGMSRNQPQHF
clone size: many; V gene: TRBV7-9; D gene: .; J gene: TRBJ2-7; CDR3 DNA: TGTGCCAGCAGCTTAACGGCTAGTCTCGGGAACGAGCAGTACTTC; CDR3 protein: CASSLTASLGNEQYF
clone size: many; V gene: TRBV12-5; D gene: .; J gene: TRBJ1-1; CDR3 DNA: TGTGCTAGTGGTTTGGTCCCACTGCCTAGGGACACCCGAACGAACACTGAAGCTTTCTTT; CDR3 protein: CASGLVPLPRDTRTNTEAFF
clone size: .; V gene: TRBV6-2/TRBV6-3; D gene: TRBD2; J gene: TRBJ2-2; CDR3 DNA: TGTGCCAGCAGCCGGGAGGGTCACGGGGAGCTGTTTTTT; CDR3 protein: CASSREGHGELFF
clone size: .; V gene: TRBV7-9; D gene: .; J gene: TRBJ1-1; CDR3 DNA: TGTGCCAGCAGCTTAATGAGGTCGTCTAGGAACACTGAAGCTTTCTTT; CDR3 protein: CASSLMRSSRNTEAFF
clone size: .; V gene: TRBV3-1; D gene: TRBD2; J gene: TRBJ2-7; CDR3 DNA: TGTGCCAGCAGCCCTCAAGCGGGAGGGCCCTACGAGCAGTACTTC; CDR3 protein: CASSPQAGGPYEQYF
clone size: many; V gene: TRBV29-1; D gene: TRBD1; J gene: TRBJ1-1; CDR3 DNA: TGCAGCGTTGATCGGCAGGGGGGAACTGAAGCTTTCTTT; CDR3 protein: CSVDRQGGTEAFF
clone size: .; V gene: TRBV14; D gene: .; J gene: TRBJ2-3; CDR3 DNA: TGTGCCAGCAGCAAAAGACCGCCTGTGGGTTCCGATACGCAGTATTTT; CDR3 protein: CASSKRPPVGSDTQYF
clone size: many; V gene: TRBV2; D gene: .; J gene: TRBJ2-1; CDR3 DNA: TGTGCCAGCGCGCGGGACAGTGACAATGAGCAGTTCTTC; CDR3 protein: CASARDSDNEQFF
clone size: .; V gene: TRBV2; D gene: TRBD2; J gene: TRBJ2-1; CDR3 DNA: TGTGCCAGCAGTGGGAGGACTAGCGGGAGTCCCGACCCCTACAATGAGCAGTTCTTC; CDR3 protein: CASSGRTSGSPDPYNEQFF
clone size: many; V gene: TRBV10-3; D gene: TRBD2; J gene: TRBJ2-7; CDR3 DNA: TGTGCCATCAGTTTAGCGGGTCGAGACTACGAGCAGTACTTC; CDR3 protein: CAISLAGRDYEQYF
clone size: few; V gene: TRBV5-6; D gene: .; J gene: TRBJ2-7; CDR3 DNA: TGTGCCAGCAGCTTGGTCAGTATTCGCAGTCCTAGCTCCTACGAGCAGTACTTC; CDR3 protein: CASSLVSIRSPSSYEQYF
clone size: once; V gene: TRBV11-1; D gene: .; J gene: TRBJ2-7; CDR3 DNA: TGTGCCAGCAGTTACGACAGAGGGGACGAGCAGTACTTC; CDR3 protein: CASSYDRGDEQYF
clone size: .; V gene: TRBV20-1; D gene: TRBD2; J gene: TRBJ2-7; CDR3 DNA: TGCAGTGCTAGACGGGAGGGGCTGCGCCGCGAGCAGTACTTC; CDR3 protein: CSARREGLRREQYF
clone size: .; V gene: TRBV10-3; D gene: .; J gene: TRBJ1-3; CDR3 DNA: TGTGCCATCAGGGGCTCTGGAAACACCATATATTTT; CDR3 protein: CAIRGSGNTIYF
clone size: few; V gene: TRBV5-1; D gene: TRBD2; J gene: TRBJ2-5; CDR3 DNA: TGCGCCACCGCGGGAGCCCCAGGGGAGACCCAGTACTTC; CDR3 protein: CATAGAPGETQYF
clone size: few; V gene: TRBV27; D gene: .; J gene: TRBJ2-2; CDR3 DNA: TGTGCCAGCACCATACGACGTGATGCCGGGGAGCTGTTTTTT; CDR3 protein: CASTIRRDAGELFF
clone size: .; V gene: TRBV20-1; D gene: TRBD1; J gene: TRBJ1-2; CDR3 DNA: TGCAGTGCCTCGGGACAGGGGTCCCCTAACTATGGCTACACCTTC; CDR3 protein: CSASGQGSPNYGYTF